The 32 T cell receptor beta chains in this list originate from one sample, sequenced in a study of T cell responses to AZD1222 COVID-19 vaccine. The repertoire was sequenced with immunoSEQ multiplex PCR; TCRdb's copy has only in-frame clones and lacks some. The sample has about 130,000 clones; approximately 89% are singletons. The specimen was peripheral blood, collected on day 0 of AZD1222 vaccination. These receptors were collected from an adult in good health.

The CDR3 coding sequence is TGTGCCAGCGTAGCGGCTTACAATGAGCAGTTCTTC. This gives the protein CASVAAYNEQFF. The chain recombines TRBV28 with TRBJ2-1, with a weak D call TRBD2 (6 bases). Trimming removed 8 bases from V and 4 bases from J, with 9 bases in between. There are 12 residues in the CDR3. Germline values: CDR1 MDHEN, CDR2 SYDVKM. Drawing the rest from reference TRBV28 and TRBJ2-1, the complete variable domain is DVKVTQSSRYLVKRTGEKVFLECVQDMDHENMFWYRQDPGLGLRLIYFSYDVKMKEKGDIPEGYSVSREKKERFSLILESASTNQTSMYLCASVAAYNEQFFGPGTRLTVL.

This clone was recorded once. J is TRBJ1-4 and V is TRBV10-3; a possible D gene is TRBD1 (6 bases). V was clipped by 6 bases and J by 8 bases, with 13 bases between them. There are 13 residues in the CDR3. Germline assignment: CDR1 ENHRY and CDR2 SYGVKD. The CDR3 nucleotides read TGTGCCATCAGGAGTGGGGGCAGAGAAAAACTGTTTTTT. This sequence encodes CAIRSGGREKLFF.

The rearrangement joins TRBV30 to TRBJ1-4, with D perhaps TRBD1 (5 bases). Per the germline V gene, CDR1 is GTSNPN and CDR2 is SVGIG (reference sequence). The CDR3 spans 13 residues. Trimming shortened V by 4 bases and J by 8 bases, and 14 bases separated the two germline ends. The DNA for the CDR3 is TGTGCCTGGAATCGGGGGGAAGAAGAAAAACTGTTTTTT. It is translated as CAWNRGEEEKLFF.

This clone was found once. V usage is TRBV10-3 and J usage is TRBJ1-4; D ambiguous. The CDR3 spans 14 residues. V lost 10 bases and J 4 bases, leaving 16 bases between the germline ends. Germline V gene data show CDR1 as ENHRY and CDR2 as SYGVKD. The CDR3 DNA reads TGTGCCACCTCTCAACAGCGCTTTAATGAAAAACTGTTTTTT. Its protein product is CATSQQRFNEKLFF.

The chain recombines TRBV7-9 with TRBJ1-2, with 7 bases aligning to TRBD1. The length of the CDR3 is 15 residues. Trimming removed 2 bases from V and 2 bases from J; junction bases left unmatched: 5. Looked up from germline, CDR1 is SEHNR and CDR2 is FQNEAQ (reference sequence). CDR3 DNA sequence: TGTGCCAGCAGCTTAACTGGACAGGCCAACTATGGCTACACCTTC. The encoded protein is CASSLTGQANYGYTF.

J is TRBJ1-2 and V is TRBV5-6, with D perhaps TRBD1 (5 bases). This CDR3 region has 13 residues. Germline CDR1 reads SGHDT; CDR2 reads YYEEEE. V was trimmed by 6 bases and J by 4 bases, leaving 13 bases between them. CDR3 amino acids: CASTTGTLYGYTF. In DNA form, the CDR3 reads TGTGCCAGCACCACCGGGACTCTCTATGGCTACACCTTC.

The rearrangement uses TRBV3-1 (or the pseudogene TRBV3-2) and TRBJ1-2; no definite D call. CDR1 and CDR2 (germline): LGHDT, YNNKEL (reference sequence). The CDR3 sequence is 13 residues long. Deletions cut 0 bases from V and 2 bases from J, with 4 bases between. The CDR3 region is CASSQDDNYGYTF. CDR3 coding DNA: TGTGCCAGCAGCCAAGATGACAACTATGGCTACACCTTC.

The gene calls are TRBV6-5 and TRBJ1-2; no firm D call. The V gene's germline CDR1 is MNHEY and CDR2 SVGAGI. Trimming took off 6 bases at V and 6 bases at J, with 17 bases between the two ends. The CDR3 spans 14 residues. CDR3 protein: CASSLAGGIHGYTF. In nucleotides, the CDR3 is TGTGCCAGCAGCCTCGCCGGAGGTATTCATGGCTACACCTTC.

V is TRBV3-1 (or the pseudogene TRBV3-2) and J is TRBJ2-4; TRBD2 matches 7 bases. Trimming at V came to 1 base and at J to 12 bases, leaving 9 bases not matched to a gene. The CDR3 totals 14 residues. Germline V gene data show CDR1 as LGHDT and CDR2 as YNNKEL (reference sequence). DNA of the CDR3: TGTGCCAGCAGCCAAGGGGCCCCTAGGACTAGTCAGTACTTC. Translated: CASSQGAPRTSQYF.

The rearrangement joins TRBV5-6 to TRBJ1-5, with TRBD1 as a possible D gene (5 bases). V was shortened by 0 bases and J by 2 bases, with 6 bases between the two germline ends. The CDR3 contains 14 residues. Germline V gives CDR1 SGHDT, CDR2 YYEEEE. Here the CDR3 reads CASSLGGGNQPQHF. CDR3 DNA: TGTGCCAGCAGCTTGGGAGGGGGCAATCAGCCCCAGCATTTT.

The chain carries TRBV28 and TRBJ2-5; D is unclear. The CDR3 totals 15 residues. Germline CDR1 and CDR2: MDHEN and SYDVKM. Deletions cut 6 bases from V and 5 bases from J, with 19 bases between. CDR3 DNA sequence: TGTGCCAGCAGCCAACCTCTGCCCATGGGGGAGACCCAGTACTTC. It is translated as CASSQPLPMGETQYF.

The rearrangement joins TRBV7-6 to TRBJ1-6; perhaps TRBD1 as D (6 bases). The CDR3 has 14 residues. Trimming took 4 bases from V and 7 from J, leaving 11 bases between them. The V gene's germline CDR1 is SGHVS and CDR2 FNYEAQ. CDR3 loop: CASSSYRENSPLHF. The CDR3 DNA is TGTGCCAGCAGCTCCTACAGGGAAAATTCACCCCTCCACTTT.

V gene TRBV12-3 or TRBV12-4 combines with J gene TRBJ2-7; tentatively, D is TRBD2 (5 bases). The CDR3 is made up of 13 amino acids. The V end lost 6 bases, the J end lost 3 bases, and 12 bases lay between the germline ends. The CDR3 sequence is CASSGRRSYEQYF. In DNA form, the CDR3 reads TGTGCCAGCAGCGGACGGAGGAGCTACGAGCAGTACTTC.

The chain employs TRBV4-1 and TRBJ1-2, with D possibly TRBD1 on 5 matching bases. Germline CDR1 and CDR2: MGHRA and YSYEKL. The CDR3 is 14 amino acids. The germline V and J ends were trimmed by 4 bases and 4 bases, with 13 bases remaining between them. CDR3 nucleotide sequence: TGCGCCAGCAGCCCGGGGGAGGGTCCCTATGGCTACACCTTC. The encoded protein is CASSPGEGPYGYTF.

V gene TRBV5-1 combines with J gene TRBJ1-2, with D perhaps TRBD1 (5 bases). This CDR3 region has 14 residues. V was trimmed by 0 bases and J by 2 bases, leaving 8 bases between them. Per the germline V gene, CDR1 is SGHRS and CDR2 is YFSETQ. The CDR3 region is CASSLAGVNYGYTF. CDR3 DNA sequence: TGCGCCAGCAGCTTGGCGGGGGTAAACTATGGCTACACCTTC.

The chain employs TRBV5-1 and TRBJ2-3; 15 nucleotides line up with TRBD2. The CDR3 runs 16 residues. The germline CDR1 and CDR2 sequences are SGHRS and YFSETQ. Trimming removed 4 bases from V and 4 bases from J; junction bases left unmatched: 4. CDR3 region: CASSTGTSGGSDTQYF. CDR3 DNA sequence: TGCGCCAGCAGCACAGGGACTAGCGGGGGGTCAGATACGCAGTATTTT. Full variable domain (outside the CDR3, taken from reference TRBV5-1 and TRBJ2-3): KAGVTQTPRYLIKTRGQQVTLSCSPISGHRSVSWYQQTPGQGLQFLFEYFSETQRNKGNFPGRFSGRQFSNSRSEMNVSTLELGDSALYLCASSTGTSGGSDTQYFGPGTRLTVL.

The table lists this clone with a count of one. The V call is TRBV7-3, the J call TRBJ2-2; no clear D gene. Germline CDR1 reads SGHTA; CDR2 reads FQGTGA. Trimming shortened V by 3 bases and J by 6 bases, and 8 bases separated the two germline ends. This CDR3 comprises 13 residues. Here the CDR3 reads CASSFGVPGELFF. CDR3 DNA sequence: TGTGCCAGCAGCTTTGGGGTGCCCGGGGAGCTGTTTTTT.

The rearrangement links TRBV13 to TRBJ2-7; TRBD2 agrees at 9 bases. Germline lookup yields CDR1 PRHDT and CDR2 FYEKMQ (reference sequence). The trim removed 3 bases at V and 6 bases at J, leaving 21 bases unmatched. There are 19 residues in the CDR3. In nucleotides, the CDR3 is TGTGCCAGCAGCTTCGTTGTGCCCCCAGAGGCGGGAGGGCCCTCCGAGCAGTACTTC. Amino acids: CASSFVVPPEAGGPSEQYF. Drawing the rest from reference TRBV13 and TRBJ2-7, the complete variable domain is AAGVIQSPRHLIKEKRETATLKCYPIPRHDTVYWYQQGPGQDPQFLISFYEKMQSDKGSIPDRFSAQQFSDYHSELNMSSLELGDSALYFCASSFVVPPEAGGPSEQYFGPGTRLTVT.

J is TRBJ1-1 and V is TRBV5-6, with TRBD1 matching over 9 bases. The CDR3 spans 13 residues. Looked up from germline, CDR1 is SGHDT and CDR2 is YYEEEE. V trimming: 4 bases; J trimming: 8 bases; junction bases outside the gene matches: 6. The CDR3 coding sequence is TGTGCCAGCAGCCATGGGACAGGGCTAGAAGCTTTCTTT. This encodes CASSHGTGLEAFF.

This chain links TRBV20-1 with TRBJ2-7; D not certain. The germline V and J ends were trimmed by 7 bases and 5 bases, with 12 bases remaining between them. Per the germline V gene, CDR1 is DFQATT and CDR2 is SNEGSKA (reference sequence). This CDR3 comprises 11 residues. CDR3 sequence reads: CSGLVVDEQYF. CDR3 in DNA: TGCAGTGGGCTAGTGGTCGACGAGCAGTACTTC.

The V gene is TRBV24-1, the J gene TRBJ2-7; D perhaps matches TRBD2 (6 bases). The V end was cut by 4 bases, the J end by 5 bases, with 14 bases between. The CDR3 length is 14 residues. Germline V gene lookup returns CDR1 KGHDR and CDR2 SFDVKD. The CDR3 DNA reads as TGTGCCACCAGTGAACGGGAGCGAAGGGACGAGCAGTACTTC. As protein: CATSERERRDEQYF.

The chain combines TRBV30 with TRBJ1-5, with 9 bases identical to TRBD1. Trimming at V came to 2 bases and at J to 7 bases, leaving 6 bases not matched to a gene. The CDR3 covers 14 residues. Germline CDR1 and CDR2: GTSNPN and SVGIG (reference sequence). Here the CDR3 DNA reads TGTGCCTGGAGTAACGGACAGGGGATCCAGCCCCAGCATTTT. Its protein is CAWSNGQGIQPQHF.

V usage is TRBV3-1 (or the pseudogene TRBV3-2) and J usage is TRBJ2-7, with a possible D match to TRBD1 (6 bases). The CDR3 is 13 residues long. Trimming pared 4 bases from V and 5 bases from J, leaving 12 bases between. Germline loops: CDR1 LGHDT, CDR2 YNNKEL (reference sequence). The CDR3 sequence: CASSRTGKNEQYF. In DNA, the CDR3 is TGTGCCAGCAGCCGAACAGGGAAAAACGAGCAGTACTTC.

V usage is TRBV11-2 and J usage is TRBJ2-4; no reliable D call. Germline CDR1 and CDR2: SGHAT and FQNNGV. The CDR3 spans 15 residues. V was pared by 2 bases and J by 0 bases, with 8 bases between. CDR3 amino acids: CASSLNRLAKNIQYF. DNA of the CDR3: TGTGCCAGCAGCTTAAACAGACTAGCCAAAAACATTCAGTACTTC.

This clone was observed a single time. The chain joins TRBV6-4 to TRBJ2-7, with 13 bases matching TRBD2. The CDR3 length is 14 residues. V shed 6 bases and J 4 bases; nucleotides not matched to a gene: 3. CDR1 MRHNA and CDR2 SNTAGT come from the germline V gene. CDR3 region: CASSGTSGMYEQYF. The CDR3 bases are TGTGCCAGCAGCGGGACTAGCGGGATGTACGAGCAGTACTTC.

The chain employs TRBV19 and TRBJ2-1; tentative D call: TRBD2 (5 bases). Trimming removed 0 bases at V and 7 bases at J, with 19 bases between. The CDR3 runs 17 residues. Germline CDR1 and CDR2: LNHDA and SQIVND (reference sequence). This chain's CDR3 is CASSIDRRIRSTNEQFF. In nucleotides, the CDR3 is TGTGCCAGTAGTATAGATCGGAGGATACGTTCCACAAATGAGCAGTTCTTC.

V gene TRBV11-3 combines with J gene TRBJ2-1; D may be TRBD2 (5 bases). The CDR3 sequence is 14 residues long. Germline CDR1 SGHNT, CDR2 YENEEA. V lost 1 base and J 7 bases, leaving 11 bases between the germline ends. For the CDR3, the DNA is TGTGCCAGCAGCTTAGGGGGAGTTGAGAATGAGCAGTTCTTC. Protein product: CASSLGGVENEQFF. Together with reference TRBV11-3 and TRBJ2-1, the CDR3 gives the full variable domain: EAGVVQSPRYKIIEKKQPVAFWCNPISGHNTLYWYLQNLGQGPELLIRYENEEAVDDSQLPKDRFSAERLKGVDSTLKIQPAELGDSAVYLCASSLGGVENEQFFGPGTRLTVL.

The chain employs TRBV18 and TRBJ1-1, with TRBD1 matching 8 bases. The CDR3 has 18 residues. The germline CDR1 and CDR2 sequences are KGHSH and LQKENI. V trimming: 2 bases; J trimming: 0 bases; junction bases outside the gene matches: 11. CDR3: CASSPWWVAGGMNTEAFF. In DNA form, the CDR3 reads TGTGCCAGCTCACCATGGTGGGTTGCAGGGGGCATGAACACTGAAGCTTTCTTT.

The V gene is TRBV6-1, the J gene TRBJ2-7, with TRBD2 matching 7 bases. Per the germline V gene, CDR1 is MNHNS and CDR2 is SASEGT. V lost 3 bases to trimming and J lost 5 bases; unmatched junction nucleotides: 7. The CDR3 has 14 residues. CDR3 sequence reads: CASSDQRGSHEQYF. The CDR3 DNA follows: TGTGCCAGCAGTGATCAGCGGGGTAGCCACGAGCAGTACTTC.

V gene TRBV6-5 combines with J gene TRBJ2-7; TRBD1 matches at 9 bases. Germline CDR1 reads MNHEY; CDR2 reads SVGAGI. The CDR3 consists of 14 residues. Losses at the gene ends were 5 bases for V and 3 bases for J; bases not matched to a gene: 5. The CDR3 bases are TGTGCCAGCAGTCAGACAGGGGGGCTCTACGAGCAGTACTTC. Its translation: CASSQTGGLYEQYF.

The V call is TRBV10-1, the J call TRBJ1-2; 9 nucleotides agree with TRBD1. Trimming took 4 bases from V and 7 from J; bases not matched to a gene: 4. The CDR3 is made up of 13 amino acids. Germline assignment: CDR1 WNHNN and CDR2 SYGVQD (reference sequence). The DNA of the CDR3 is TGCGCCAGCAGTGGAGGGACAGGGAGTGGCTACACCTTC. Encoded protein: CASSGGTGSGYTF.

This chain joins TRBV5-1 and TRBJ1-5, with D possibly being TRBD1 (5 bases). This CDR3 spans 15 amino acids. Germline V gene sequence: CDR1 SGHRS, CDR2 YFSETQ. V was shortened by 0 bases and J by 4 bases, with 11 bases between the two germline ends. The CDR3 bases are TGCGCCAGCAGCTTGGGGGACTCGGGAAATCAGCCCCAGCATTTT. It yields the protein CASSLGDSGNQPQHF.